The 24 T cell receptor beta chains given below trace back to one sample, sequenced in a study of blood T cell repertoires in COVID-19. Profiling relied on immunoSEQ multiplex PCR, and the TCRdb table lists in-frame clones only, not all of them. The sample shows approximately 330,000 clones, 87% of them seen only once. Material: peripheral blood. The receptors were sampled from a man aged 30 to 39 with COVID-19, enrolled during active disease.

The chain links TRBV29-1 to TRBJ2-7, with TRBD1 identical over 8 bases. This CDR3 has 12 residues. CDR1 is SQVTM, CDR2 ANQGSEA, per germline. V lost 4 bases, J lost 7 bases, and 6 bases stayed unmatched. CDR3 protein: CSVGAGTGEQYF. CDR3 DNA sequence: TGCAGCGTTGGAGCCGGGACAGGTGAGCAGTACTTC.

V gene TRBV7-2 combines with J gene TRBJ2-7; tentative D call: TRBD2 (6 bases). V dropped 5 bases and J dropped 3 bases, with 20 bases sitting between them. CDR1 is SGHTA and CDR2 is FQGNSA in the germline V gene. The CDR3 runs 16 residues. CDR3 region: CASSPEWGDKDYEQYF. The CDR3, as DNA: TGTGCCAGCAGCCCTGAGTGGGGGGATAAGGACTACGAGCAGTACTTC. Supplemented by reference TRBV7-2 and TRBJ2-7, the full variable domain reads GAGVSQSPSNKVTEKGKDVELRCDPISGHTALYWYRQSLGQGLEFLIYFQGNSAPDKSGLPSDRFSAERTGGSVSTLTIQRTQQEDSAVYLCASSPEWGDKDYEQYFGPGTRLTVT.

As concerns this clone: The junction and the germline gene differ at one end; a read error may be behind it. V is TRBV4-3 and J is TRBJ2-3, with D perhaps TRBD2 (6 bases). Germline-derived CDR1 and CDR2 are LGHNA and YSLEER. The CDR3 length is 18 residues. In DNA, the CDR3 is TGCGCCAGCAGTCAAGAAAGGCGGGGTTTGGGGGGCACAGATACGCAGTATTTT. Translating gives CASSQERRGLGGTDTQYF.

The V gene is TRBV24-1, the J gene TRBJ2-5, with D perhaps TRBD2 (5 bases). The germline gives CDR1 KGHDR, CDR2 SFDVKD. The CDR3 has 13 residues. The V end was cut by 3 bases, the J end by 5 bases, with 9 bases between. The CDR3 nucleotides read TGTGCCACCAGTGATGGGAGTGTTGAGACCCAGTACTTC. It yields the protein CATSDGSVETQYF.

The chain joins TRBV6-6 to TRBJ1-3; D is undetermined. CDR3 length: 13 residues. Germline-derived CDR1 and CDR2 are MNHNY and SVGAGI (reference sequence). The germline V and J ends were trimmed by 3 bases and 2 bases, with 5 bases remaining between them. DNA for the CDR3: TGTGCCAGCAGTTATACAGCTGGAAACACCATATATTTT. This gives the protein CASSYTAGNTIYF.

The chain has TRBV9 and TRBJ2-1; 14 bases map to TRBD2. Trimming at V came to 0 bases and at J to 2 bases, leaving 4 bases not matched to a gene. There are 18 residues in the CDR3. From germline, CDR1 is SGDLS and CDR2 YYNGEE. CDR3 bases: TGTGCCAGCAGCGTAGCTGGGACTAGCGGGAGTCCCTACAATGAGCAGTTCTTC. This sequence encodes CASSVAGTSGSPYNEQFF.

This chain links TRBV19 with TRBJ2-1, with 8 bases matching TRBD1. This CDR3 comprises 16 residues. The germline CDR1 and CDR2 sequences are LNHDA and SQIVND (reference sequence). V was pared by 2 bases and J by 7 bases, with 10 bases of the junction left unmatched. Here the CDR3 DNA reads TGTGCCAGTAGTATACCCCGGGACAGGAAAGGGAATGAGCAGTTCTTC. Translation gives CASSIPRDRKGNEQFF.

The chain carries TRBV4-3 and TRBJ1-4; maybe TRBD1 (5 bases). The germline V and J ends were trimmed by 6 bases and 10 bases, with 27 bases remaining between them. Germline CDR1 LGHNA, CDR2 YSLEER. CDR3 length: 17 amino acids. CDR3 in DNA: TGCGCCAGCAGAGCCAGGGCTAGGGGTTTGTATGAAGGAAAACTGTTTTTT. This encodes CASRARARGLYEGKLFF.

This clone has only a few counts. This chain links TRBV18 with TRBJ1-5; perhaps TRBD1 as D (6 bases). This CDR3 has 14 residues. CDR1 is KGHSH, CDR2 LQKENI, per germline. V lost 8 bases, J lost 5 bases, and 16 bases lay in between. The CDR3 sequence: CASDAEGGDQPQHF. DNA for the CDR3: TGTGCCAGCGACGCGGAGGGGGGGGATCAGCCCCAGCATTTT.

The gene calls are TRBV5-1 and TRBJ2-3; 8 bases line up with TRBD1. The CDR3 runs to 16 residues. CDR1 and CDR2 (germline): SGHRS, YFSETQ. Trimming cost V 3 bases and J 2 bases; bases outside gene matches: 8. The CDR3: CASSSTGASSTDTQYF. CDR3 bases: TGCGCCAGCAGCTCGACAGGGGCCTCTTCCACAGATACGCAGTATTTT.

The chain has TRBV19 and TRBJ2-7, with 7 bases matching TRBD1. The CDR3 is 15 amino acids. V lost 3 bases to trimming and J lost 1 base; unmatched junction nucleotides: 6. Germline-derived CDR1 and CDR2 are LNHDA and SQIVND (reference sequence). The CDR3 is CASSIAQGFSYEQYF. In DNA, the CDR3 is TGTGCCAGTAGTATTGCACAGGGGTTTTCCTACGAGCAGTACTTC.

V gene TRBV29-1 combines with J gene TRBJ2-2; 7 bases agree with TRBD1. Germline trimming cut 3 bases from V and 5 bases from J; bases unmatched to any gene: 3. The CDR3 loop spans 13 amino acids. Germline CDR1 is SQVTM and CDR2 is ANQGSEA. CDR3 DNA: TGCAGCGTTGAGGTGACAGGGACCGGGGAGCTGTTTTTT. Translating gives CSVEVTGTGELFF.

The chain recombines TRBV27 with TRBJ2-5; 9 bases agree with TRBD1. V lost 3 bases to trimming and J lost 4 bases; unmatched junction nucleotides: 0. This CDR3 contains 13 residues. Germline values: CDR1 MNHEY, CDR2 SMNVEV (reference sequence). The CDR3 DNA is TGTGCCAGCAGTTTGGGACAGGGAGAGACCCAGTACTTC. It specifies CASSLGQGETQYF.

This chain joins TRBV18 and TRBJ1-2, with a tentative D call TRBD1 (6 bases). V was trimmed by 6 bases and J by 6 bases, leaving 20 bases between them. CDR3 length: 15 residues. CDR1 is KGHSH, CDR2 LQKENI, per germline. CDR3 in DNA: TGTGCCAGCTCCCCCCAACCGGGACAACTAGATGGCTACACCTTC. It specifies CASSPQPGQLDGYTF.

The CDR3 DNA reads as TGTGCCAGCTCCCCGAAAGGGGCAGACAATCAGCCCCAGCATTTT. Protein: CASSPKGADNQPQHF. The V gene is TRBV18, the J gene TRBJ1-5; tentative D call: TRBD1 (5 bases). V was trimmed by 6 bases and J by 3 bases, leaving 15 bases between them. CDR1 and CDR2 (germline): KGHSH, LQKENI. The CDR3 has 15 residues.

The chain combines TRBV27 with TRBJ1-1; 8 nucleotides agree with TRBD1. CDR1 MNHEY and CDR2 SMNVEV come from the germline V gene (reference sequence). The CDR3 length is 14 residues. With V trimmed by 10 bases and J by 4 bases, 11 bases remained unmatched. CDR3 protein: CATQGARPGTEAFF. The CDR3 nucleotides read TGTGCCACTCAGGGGGCGCGTCCGGGCACTGAAGCTTTCTTT.

J is TRBJ1-2 and V is TRBV7-2; 9 positions match TRBD1. CDR3 length: 15 residues. V was pared by 5 bases and J by 3 bases, with 7 bases of the junction left unmatched. Germline-derived CDR1 and CDR2 are SGHTA and FQGNSA. In DNA, the CDR3 is TGTGCCAGCAGCCCACCCGGACAGGGGTACTATGGCTACACCTTC. Amino acid sequence: CASSPPGQGYYGYTF.

This chain links TRBV28 with TRBJ2-1; 8 bases match TRBD2. Trimming removed 6 bases from V and 7 bases from J; junction bases left unmatched: 8. Germline CDR1 reads MDHEN; CDR2 reads SYDVKM. This CDR3 spans 14 amino acids. The CDR3 here is CASSLAGSSNEQFF. CDR3 bases: TGTGCCAGCAGCTTAGCGGGAAGTTCGAATGAGCAGTTCTTC. The full variable domain, in which reference TRBV28 and TRBJ2-1 provide the parts outside the CDR3, is DVKVTQSSRYLVKRTGEKVFLECVQDMDHENMFWYRQDPGLGLRLIYFSYDVKMKEKGDIPEGYSVSREKKERFSLILESASTNQTSMYLCASSLAGSSNEQFFGPGTRLTVL.

The gene calls are TRBV4-1 and TRBJ1-1; D might be TRBD1 (5 bases). Germline CDR1 MGHRA, CDR2 YSYEKL. The CDR3 length is 16 residues. V shed 0 bases and J shed 0 bases, with 11 bases lying between them. The CDR3 sequence: CASSQDGRVVNTEAFF. Here the CDR3 DNA reads TGCGCCAGCAGCCAAGATGGCAGGGTGGTGAACACTGAAGCTTTCTTT.

The chain uses TRBV19 and TRBJ2-3; D is uncertain. The germline V gene encodes CDR1 LNHDA and CDR2 SQIVND (reference sequence). V lost 1 base and J 0 bases, leaving 5 bases between the germline ends. The CDR3 is 14 residues long. The CDR3 DNA follows: TGTGCCAGTAGTATAGCGGTAAGCACAGATACGCAGTATTTT. It yields the protein CASSIAVSTDTQYF.

The V and J genes are TRBV19 and TRBJ2-6; 10 nucleotides align to TRBD1. V shed 5 bases and J 2 bases; nucleotides not matched to a gene: 6. CDR1 is LNHDA and CDR2 is SQIVND in the germline V gene (reference sequence). The CDR3 spans 17 residues. The CDR3 is CASSSWTGGAGANVLTF. In DNA form, the CDR3 reads TGTGCCAGTAGTTCCTGGACAGGGGGGGCTGGGGCCAACGTCCTGACTTTC.

This sequence joins TRBV18 and TRBJ2-5; 7 nucleotides align to TRBD2. The CDR3 is 15 residues long. In germline, CDR1 is KGHSH, CDR2 LQKENI. The V segment lost 3 bases and the J segment 4 bases; nucleotides outside the gene matches: 8. CDR3 sequence: CASSPLTGEGETQYF. The CDR3 region has the DNA TGTGCCAGCTCACCCCTCACTGGGGAGGGAGAGACCCAGTACTTC.

The chain recombines TRBV18 with TRBJ1-5; tentatively, D is TRBD1 (5 bases). Trimming left V 3 bases short and J 0 bases short, with 9 bases between. CDR3 length: 15 amino acids. The germline V gene encodes CDR1 KGHSH and CDR2 LQKENI. The CDR3 protein is CASSPSTDSNQPQHF. CDR3 in DNA: TGTGCCAGCTCACCTTCGACAGATAGCAATCAGCCCCAGCATTTT.

The chain employs TRBV13 and TRBJ2-7, with a weak D call TRBD1 (6 bases). The CDR3 length is 14 residues. Trimming removed 5 bases at V and 3 bases at J, with 14 bases between. The V gene's germline CDR1 is PRHDT and CDR2 FYEKMQ (reference sequence). As DNA, the CDR3 is TGTGCCAGCAGCGACCGGGACAAATTCTACGAGCAGTACTTC. The encoded protein is CASSDRDKFYEQYF. The variable domain in full, completed from reference TRBV13 and TRBJ2-7, reads AAGVIQSPRHLIKEKRETATLKCYPIPRHDTVYWYQQGPGQDPQFLISFYEKMQSDKGSIPDRFSAQQFSDYHSELNMSSLELGDSALYFCASSDRDKFYEQYFGPGTRLTVT.